The 20 T cell receptor beta chains below were found in one sample sequenced in a study of vaccination effects on CD4 cells after COVID-19. Using immunoSEQ multiplex PCR, the repertoire was profiled, and TCRdb retains in-frame clones only, with some absent. Of some 69,000 clones in the sample, around 69% were seen once. Antigens for these TCRs are unknown. Sequencing in the ViraFEST assay came after antigen-specific CD4+ T cells had been expanded with viral peptide pools, which were used to stimulate PBMC. Following 10 days of culture, CD4+ T cells were isolated. Vaccinated participants had no history of SARS-CoV-2 infection and tested negative for nucleocapsid antibodies. The sample here was CD4+ T cells from PBMCs cultured with HCoV-NL63 spike peptides, taken before COVID-19 vaccination. The receptors shown here come from a human donor who received a COVID-19 vaccine.

The V call is TRBV6-1, the J call TRBJ1-4, with D maybe TRBD1 (5 bases). This CDR3 region has 13 residues. Trimming took off 5 bases at V and 4 bases at J, with 8 bases between the two ends. The germline V gene encodes CDR1 MNHNS and CDR2 SASEGT. CDR3 protein: CASSRGNNEKLFF. The CDR3 nucleotides read TGTGCCAGCAGTAGGGGAAATAATGAAAAACTGTTTTTT.

J is TRBJ1-2 and V is TRBV2; D is uncertain. V was pared by 0 bases and J by 11 bases, with 7 bases between. The CDR3 length is 11 residues. The germline CDR1 and CDR2 sequences are SNHLY and FYNNEI. The CDR3 bases are TGTGCCAGCAGTGAAGCGCGTCCGTACACCTTC. This codes for CASSEARPYTF.

The V and J genes are TRBV24-1 and TRBJ2-5, with 10 bases fitting TRBD2. CDR1 is KGHDR, CDR2 SFDVKD, per germline. V gave up 7 bases and J gave up 5 bases; unmatched junction bases: 3. The CDR3 is 13 amino acids. CDR3 DNA sequence: TGTGCCACCAGCCATAGCGGGGGGGAGACCCAGTACTTC. Translating gives CATSHSGGETQYF.

This chain connects TRBV5-1 to TRBJ2-3; D not certain. The CDR3 runs to 15 residues. Germline V gene data show CDR1 as SGHRS and CDR2 as YFSETQ. V was trimmed by 2 bases and J by 1 base, leaving 11 bases between them. The CDR3 DNA is TGCGCCAGCAGCTTCGGTAATGTCGGCACAGATACGCAGTATTTT. Residues: CASSFGNVGTDTQYF.

J is TRBJ2-5 and V is TRBV5-1; 7 nucleotides align to TRBD1. Per the germline V gene, CDR1 is SGHRS and CDR2 is YFSETQ. The ends lost 4 bases at V and 0 bases at J; junction bases unmatched: 6. The CDR3 sequence is 15 residues long. The CDR3 DNA is TGCGCCAGCAGCGTCCCGGGACAGCACCAAGAGACCCAGTACTTC. Protein product: CASSVPGQHQETQYF. Together with reference TRBV5-1 and TRBJ2-5, the CDR3 gives the full variable domain: KAGVTQTPRYLIKTRGQQVTLSCSPISGHRSVSWYQQTPGQGLQFLFEYFSETQRNKGNFPGRFSGRQFSNSRSEMNVSTLELGDSALYLCASSVPGQHQETQYFGPGTRLLVL.

V usage is TRBV24-1 and J usage is TRBJ1-5, with a tentative D call TRBD1 (5 bases). CDR1 is KGHDR and CDR2 is SFDVKD in the germline V gene. The CDR3 is made up of 14 amino acids. With 8 bases removed from V and 2 bases from J, the gap between germline ends came to 12 bases. CDR3 residues: CATMSGSGNQPQHF. CDR3 DNA sequence: TGTGCCACCATGTCAGGGTCAGGCAATCAGCCCCAGCATTTT.

CDR3 in amino acids: CASSRDRGYEQYV. CDR3 nucleotides: TGTGCCAGCAGTCGGGACAGGGGGTACGAGCAGTACGTC. V usage is TRBV6-5 and J usage is TRBJ2-7, with 11 positions matching TRBD1. CDR3 length: 13 amino acids. V shed 5 bases, J shed 4 bases, and the junction held 1 base outside the gene matches. Germline V gene lookup returns CDR1 MNHEY and CDR2 SVGAGI.

J is TRBJ1-4 and V is TRBV6-6; TRBD1 matches 10 bases. Per the germline V gene, CDR1 is MNHNY and CDR2 is SVGAGI (reference sequence). This CDR3 region has 14 residues. J gave up 8 bases and V 6 bases, and 6 bases lay outside the gene matches. The CDR3 is CASRWTGGTEKLFF. CDR3 DNA: TGTGCCAGCAGGTGGACAGGGGGGACCGAAAAACTGTTTTTT.

The chain employs TRBV5-1 and TRBJ1-6, with D unclear. The ends were cut back, 4 bases at V and 10 bases at J, with 21 bases in the middle. The CDR3 length is 16 residues. Germline CDR1 and CDR2: SGHRS and YFSETQ. CDR3 DNA: TGCGCCAGCAGCCCGAACCCCGACACCGGCGGGTCACCCCTCCACTTT. Encoded protein: CASSPNPDTGGSPLHF.

CDR3 residues: CASSRDSFNSPLHF. The CDR3 coding sequence is TGTGCCAGCAGTAGGGACAGCTTTAATTCACCCCTCCACTTT. The J gene is TRBJ1-6, the V gene TRBV6-5, with 7 positions matching TRBD1. Germline assignment: CDR1 MNHEY and CDR2 SVGAGI. V shed 5 bases, J shed 6 bases, and the junction held 4 bases outside the gene matches. The CDR3 has 14 amino acids.

The CDR3 spells CASITSGGAGELFF. The CDR3 bases are TGTGCCAGCATAACTAGCGGGGGGGCTGGGGAGCTGTTTTTT. This rearrangement joins TRBV6-5 to TRBJ2-2, with 13 bases identical to TRBD2. The CDR3 is 14 amino acids. After removal of 7 bases from V and 8 bases from J, the junction contained 4 bases not matched to a gene. CDR1 is MNHEY, CDR2 SVGAGI, per germline.

This clone was counted between two and nine times. The chain links TRBV18 to TRBJ1-2; a weak D match, TRBD1 (5 bases). Germline V CDR1 and CDR2: KGHSH, LQKENI. V gave up 3 bases and J gave up 5 bases, with 16 bases separating them. The length of the CDR3 is 15 residues. The CDR3 DNA sequence: TGTGCCAGCTCACCCGGGACCGACCAACCATATGGCTACACCTTC. Its translation: CASSPGTDQPYGYTF.

This chain joins TRBV28 and TRBJ1-2, with a possible D match to TRBD1 (5 bases). The CDR3 runs to 15 residues. CDR1 is MDHEN, CDR2 SYDVKM, per germline. Deletions cut 6 bases from V and 0 bases from J, with 14 bases between. CDR3 sequence: CASSSGGTANYGYTF. CDR3 bases: TGTGCCAGCAGCTCCGGGGGTACAGCTAACTATGGCTACACCTTC.

This clone was recorded only once. The CDR3 DNA reads TGTGCCAGCAGCTTAGGCCAGCTCTACGAGCAGTACGTC. It specifies CASSLGQLYEQYV. V is TRBV11-1 and J is TRBJ2-7; D ambiguous. Germline loops: CDR1 SGHAT, CDR2 FQDESV (reference sequence). The CDR3 loop spans 13 amino acids. Trimming stripped 1 base from V and 3 bases from J, with 7 bases between.

V gene TRBV19 combines with J gene TRBJ2-1; 7 nucleotides line up with TRBD2. Germline CDR1 is LNHDA and CDR2 is SQIVND (reference sequence). The CDR3 is 16 residues long. V was pared by 2 bases and J by 7 bases, with 11 bases of the junction left unmatched. CDR3 sequence: CASSIPGGGSGNEQFF. The DNA for the CDR3 is TGTGCCAGTAGTATACCTGGGGGGGGGTCTGGGAATGAGCAGTTCTTC.

This chain connects TRBV24-1 to TRBJ1-5; D call uncertain. This CDR3 contains 12 residues. Per germline, CDR1 KGHDR and CDR2 SFDVKD. V was clipped by 6 bases and J by 4 bases, with 6 bases between them. As DNA, the CDR3 is TGTGCCACCAGTTTCGGAAATCAGCCCCAGCATTTT. Translated: CATSFGNQPQHF.

This clone was recorded once. The chain couples TRBV28 to TRBJ1-5; D gene ambiguous. Germline assignment: CDR1 MDHEN and CDR2 SYDVKM. Trimming removed 6 bases at V and 7 bases at J, with 16 bases between. The length of the CDR3 is 14 residues. CDR3 nucleotide sequence: TGTGCCAGCAGGACCTCGTCGACACTCCAGCCCCAGCATTTT. It yields the protein CASRTSSTLQPQHF. Full variable domain (missing parts from reference TRBV28 and TRBJ1-5): DVKVTQSSRYLVKRTGEKVFLECVQDMDHENMFWYRQDPGLGLRLIYFSYDVKMKEKGDIPEGYSVSREKKERFSLILESASTNQTSMYLCASRTSSTLQPQHFGDGTRLSIL.

The chain has TRBV7-8 and TRBJ2-3, with a tentative D call TRBD2 (7 bases). In germline, CDR1 is SGHVS, CDR2 FQNEAQ. This CDR3 is built from 14 residues. Trimming removed 1 base at V and 5 bases at J, with 10 bases between. This chain's CDR3 is CASSLGGGGDTQYF. CDR3 in DNA: TGTGCCAGCAGCTTAGGGGGAGGGGGAGATACGCAGTATTTT. The variable domain in full, with the rest retrieved from reference TRBV7-8 and TRBJ2-3, is GAGVSQSPRYKVAKRGQDVALRCDPISGHVSLFWYQQALGQGPEFLTYFQNEAQLDKSGLPSDRFFAERPEGSVSTLKIQRTQQEDSAVYLCASSLGGGGDTQYFGPGTRLTVL.

The chain carries TRBV6-4 and TRBJ1-1; TRBD1 matches at 8 bases. This CDR3 comprises 15 residues. Germline V gene data show CDR1 as MRHNA and CDR2 as SNTAGT. V gave up 3 bases and J gave up 5 bases; unmatched junction bases: 8. This chain's CDR3 is CASSDGTGGKTEAFF. The CDR3 nucleotides are TGTGCCAGCAGTGATGGGACAGGAGGAAAAACTGAAGCTTTCTTT.

The V gene is TRBV12-5, the J gene TRBJ1-4; no clear D gene. Germline CDR1 reads LGHNT; CDR2 reads FRNRAP. CDR3 size: 19 residues. V lost 6 bases and J 6 bases, leaving 29 bases between the germline ends. Written as DNA, the CDR3 is TGTGCTAGTGGCCGCTCCTTAGGGTTAAGATCGGCAGGTTATGAAAAACTGTTTTTT. Encoded protein: CASGRSLGLRSAGYEKLFF.